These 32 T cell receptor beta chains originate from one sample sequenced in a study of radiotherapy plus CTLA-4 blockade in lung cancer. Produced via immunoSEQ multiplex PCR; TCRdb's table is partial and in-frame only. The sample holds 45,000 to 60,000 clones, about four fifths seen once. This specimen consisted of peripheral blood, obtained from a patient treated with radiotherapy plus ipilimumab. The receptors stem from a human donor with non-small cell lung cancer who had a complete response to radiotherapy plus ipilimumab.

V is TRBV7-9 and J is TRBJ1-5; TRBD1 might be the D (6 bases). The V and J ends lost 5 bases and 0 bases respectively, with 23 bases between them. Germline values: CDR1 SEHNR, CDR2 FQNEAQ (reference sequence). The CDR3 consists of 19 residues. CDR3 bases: TGTGCCAGCAGCCGAAGCGCAGGGGTGAATTACGTTAGCAATCAGCCCCAGCATTTT. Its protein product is CASSRSAGVNYVSNQPQHF.

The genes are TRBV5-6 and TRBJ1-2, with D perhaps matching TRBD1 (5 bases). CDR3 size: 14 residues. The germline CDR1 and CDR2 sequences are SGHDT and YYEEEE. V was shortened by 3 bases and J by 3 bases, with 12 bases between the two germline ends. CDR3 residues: CASSSWGGYYGYTF. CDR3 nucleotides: TGTGCCAGCAGCTCCTGGGGGGGTTACTATGGCTACACCTTC.

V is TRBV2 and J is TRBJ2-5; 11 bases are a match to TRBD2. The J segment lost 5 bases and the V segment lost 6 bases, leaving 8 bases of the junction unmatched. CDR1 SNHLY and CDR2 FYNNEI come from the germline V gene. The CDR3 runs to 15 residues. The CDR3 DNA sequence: TGTGCCAGCAGGAAAACTAGCGGGGGACCCGAGACCCAGTACTTC. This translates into CASRKTSGGPETQYF.

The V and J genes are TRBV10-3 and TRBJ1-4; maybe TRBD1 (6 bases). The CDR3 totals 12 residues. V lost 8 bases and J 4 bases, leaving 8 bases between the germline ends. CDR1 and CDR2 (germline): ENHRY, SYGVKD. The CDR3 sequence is CAIRTDNEKLFF. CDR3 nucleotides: TGTGCCATCCGGACAGATAATGAAAAACTGTTTTTT.

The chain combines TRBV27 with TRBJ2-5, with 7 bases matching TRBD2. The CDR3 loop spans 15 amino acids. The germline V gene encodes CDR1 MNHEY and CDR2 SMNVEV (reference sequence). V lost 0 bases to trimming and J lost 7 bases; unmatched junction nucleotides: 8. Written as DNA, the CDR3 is TGTGCCAGCAGTTTATCGGCTAGCGGCACGGGGACCCAGTACTTC. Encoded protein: CASSLSASGTGTQYF.

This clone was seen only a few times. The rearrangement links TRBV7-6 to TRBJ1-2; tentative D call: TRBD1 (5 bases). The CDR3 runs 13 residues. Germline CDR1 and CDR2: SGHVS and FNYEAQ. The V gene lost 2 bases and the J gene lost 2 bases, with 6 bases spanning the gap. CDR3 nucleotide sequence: TGTGCCAGCAGCTTACCAGGGAACTATGGCTACACCTTC. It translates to CASSLPGNYGYTF.

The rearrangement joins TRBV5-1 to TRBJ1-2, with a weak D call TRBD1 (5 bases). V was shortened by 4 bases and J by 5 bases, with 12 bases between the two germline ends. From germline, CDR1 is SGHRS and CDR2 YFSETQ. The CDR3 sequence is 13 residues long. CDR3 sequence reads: CASSTRGGYGYTF. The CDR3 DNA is TGCGCCAGCAGCACCCGGGGGGGATATGGCTACACCTTC.

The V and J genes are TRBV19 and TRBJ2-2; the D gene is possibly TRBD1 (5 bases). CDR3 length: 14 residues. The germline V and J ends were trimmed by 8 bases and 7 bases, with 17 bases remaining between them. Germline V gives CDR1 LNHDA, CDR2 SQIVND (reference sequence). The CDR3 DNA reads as TGTGCCAGTTACCAGGGAAAGGGGCGCGGGGAGCTGTTTTTT. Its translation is CASYQGKGRGELFF.

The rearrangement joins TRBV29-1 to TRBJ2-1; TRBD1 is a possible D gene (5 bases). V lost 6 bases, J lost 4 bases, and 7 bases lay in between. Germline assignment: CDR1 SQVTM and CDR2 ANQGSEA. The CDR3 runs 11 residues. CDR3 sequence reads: CSVKGYNEQFF. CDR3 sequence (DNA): TGCAGCGTAAAGGGGTACAATGAGCAGTTCTTC.

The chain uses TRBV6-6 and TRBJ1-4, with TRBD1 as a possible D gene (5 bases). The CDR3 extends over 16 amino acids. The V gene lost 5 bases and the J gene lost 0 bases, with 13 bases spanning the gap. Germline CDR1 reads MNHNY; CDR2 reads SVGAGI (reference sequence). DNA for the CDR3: TGTGCCAGCAGTCCCGCCTCAGGGTCAACTAATGAAAAACTGTTTTTT. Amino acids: CASSPASGSTNEKLFF.

The CDR3 coding sequence is TGTGCCAGCAGCGTAAGCCTACAGGGAAGTGCCTACAATGAGCAGTTCTTC. It is translated as CASSVSLQGSAYNEQFF. The chain carries TRBV9 and TRBJ2-1, with a possible D match to TRBD1 (6 bases). CDR1 is SGDLS and CDR2 is YYNGEE in the germline V gene. This CDR3 comprises 17 residues. V was shortened by 1 base and J by 2 bases, with 16 bases between the two germline ends.

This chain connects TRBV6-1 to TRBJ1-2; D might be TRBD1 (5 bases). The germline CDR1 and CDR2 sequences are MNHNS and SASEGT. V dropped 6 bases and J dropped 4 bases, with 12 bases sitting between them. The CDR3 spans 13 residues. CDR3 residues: CASSVADSYGYTF. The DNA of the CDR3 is TGTGCCAGCAGCGTCGCTGACAGCTATGGCTACACCTTC.

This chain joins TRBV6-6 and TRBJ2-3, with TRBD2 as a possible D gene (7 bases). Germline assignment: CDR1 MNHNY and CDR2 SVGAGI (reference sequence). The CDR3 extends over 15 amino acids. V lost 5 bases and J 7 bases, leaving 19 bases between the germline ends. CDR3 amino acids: CASSKPGGQLHTQYF. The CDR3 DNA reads TGTGCCAGCAGTAAGCCGGGGGGACAACTCCATACGCAGTATTTT.

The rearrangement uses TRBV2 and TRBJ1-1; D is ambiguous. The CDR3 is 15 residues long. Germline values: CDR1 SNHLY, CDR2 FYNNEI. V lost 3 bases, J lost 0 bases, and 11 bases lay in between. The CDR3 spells CASSEAERMNTEAFF. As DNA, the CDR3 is TGTGCCAGCAGTGAGGCTGAGAGGATGAACACTGAAGCTTTCTTT.

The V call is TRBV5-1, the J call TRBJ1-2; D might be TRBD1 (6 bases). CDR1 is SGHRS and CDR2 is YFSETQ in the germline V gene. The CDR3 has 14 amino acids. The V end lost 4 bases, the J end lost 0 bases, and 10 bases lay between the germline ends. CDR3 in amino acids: CASSANRANYGYTF. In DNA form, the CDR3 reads TGCGCCAGCAGCGCGAACAGGGCTAACTATGGCTACACCTTC.

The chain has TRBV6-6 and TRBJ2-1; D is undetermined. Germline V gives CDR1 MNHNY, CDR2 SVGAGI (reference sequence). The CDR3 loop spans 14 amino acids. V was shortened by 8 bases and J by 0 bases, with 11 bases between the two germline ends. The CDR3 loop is CASFTDSSYNEQFF. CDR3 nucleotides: TGTGCCAGCTTCACAGATAGCTCCTACAATGAGCAGTTCTTC.

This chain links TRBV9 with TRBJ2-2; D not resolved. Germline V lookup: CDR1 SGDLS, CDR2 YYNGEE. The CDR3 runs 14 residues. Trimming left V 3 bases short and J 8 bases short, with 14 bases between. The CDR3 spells CASSADSPLGELFF. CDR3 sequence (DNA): TGTGCCAGCAGCGCCGACTCCCCCCTGGGGGAGCTGTTTTTT.

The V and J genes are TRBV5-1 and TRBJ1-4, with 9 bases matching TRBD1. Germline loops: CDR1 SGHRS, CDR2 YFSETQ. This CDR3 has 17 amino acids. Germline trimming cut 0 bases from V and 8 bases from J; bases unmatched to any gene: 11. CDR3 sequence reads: CASSLGQGVNTPEKLFF. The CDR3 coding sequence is TGCGCCAGCAGCTTGGGACAGGGGGTCAACACTCCAGAAAAACTGTTTTTT.

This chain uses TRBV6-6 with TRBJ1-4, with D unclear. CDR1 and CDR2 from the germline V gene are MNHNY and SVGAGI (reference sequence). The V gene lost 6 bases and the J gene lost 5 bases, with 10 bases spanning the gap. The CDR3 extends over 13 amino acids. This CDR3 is CASSYRLNEKLFF. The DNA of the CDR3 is TGTGCCAGCAGCTACCGGTTAAATGAAAAACTGTTTTTT.

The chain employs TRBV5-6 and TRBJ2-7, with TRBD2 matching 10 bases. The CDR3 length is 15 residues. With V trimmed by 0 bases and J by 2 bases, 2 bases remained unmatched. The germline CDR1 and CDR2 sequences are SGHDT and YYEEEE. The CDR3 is CASSLGTSGTYEQYV. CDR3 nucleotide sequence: TGTGCCAGCAGCTTGGGGACTAGCGGAACCTACGAGCAGTACGTC.

The CDR3 region has the DNA TGCGCCAGCAGCTTGCGCGGTAGCGGGGACGTCACCGGGGAGCTGTTTTTT. Translation: CASSLRGSGDVTGELFF. The chain employs TRBV5-1 and TRBJ2-2; 8 positions match TRBD2. The ends lost 1 base at V and 4 bases at J; junction bases unmatched: 9. Looked up from germline, CDR1 is SGHRS and CDR2 is YFSETQ. The CDR3 is made up of 17 amino acids. Together with reference TRBV5-1 and TRBJ2-2, the CDR3 gives the full variable domain: KAGVTQTPRYLIKTRGQQVTLSCSPISGHRSVSWYQQTPGQGLQFLFEYFSETQRNKGNFPGRFSGRQFSNSRSEMNVSTLELGDSALYLCASSLRGSGDVTGELFFGEGSRLTVL.

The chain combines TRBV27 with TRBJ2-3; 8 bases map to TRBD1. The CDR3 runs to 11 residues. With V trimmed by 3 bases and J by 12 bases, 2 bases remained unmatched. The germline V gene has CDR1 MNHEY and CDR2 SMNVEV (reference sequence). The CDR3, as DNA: TGTGCCAGCAGTTTCGGGACAGGCCAGTATTTT. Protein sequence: CASSFGTGQYF.

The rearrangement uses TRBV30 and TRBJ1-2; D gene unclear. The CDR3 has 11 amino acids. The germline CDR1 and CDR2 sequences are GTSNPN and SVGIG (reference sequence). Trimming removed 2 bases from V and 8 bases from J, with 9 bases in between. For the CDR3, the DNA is TGTGCCTGGAGTCTCGGTCGGGGCTACACCTTC. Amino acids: CAWSLGRGYTF.

CDR3 DNA sequence: TGCGCCAGCAGCTTTACGACAGGGGGCCGAGGCTACACCTTC. Its protein is CASSFTTGGRGYTF. The chain carries TRBV5-1 and TRBJ1-2; 10 bases are shared with TRBD1. The CDR3 sequence is 14 residues long. V trimming: 2 bases; J trimming: 8 bases; junction bases outside the gene matches: 6. Germline assignment: CDR1 SGHRS and CDR2 YFSETQ.

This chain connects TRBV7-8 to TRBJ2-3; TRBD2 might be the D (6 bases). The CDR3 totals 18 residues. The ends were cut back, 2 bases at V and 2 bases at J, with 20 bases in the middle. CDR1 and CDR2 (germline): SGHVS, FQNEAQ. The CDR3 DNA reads TGTGCCAGCAGCTTAAGAGGCGGGACCATCTCCCCCACAGATACGCAGTATTTT. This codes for CASSLRGGTISPTDTQYF.

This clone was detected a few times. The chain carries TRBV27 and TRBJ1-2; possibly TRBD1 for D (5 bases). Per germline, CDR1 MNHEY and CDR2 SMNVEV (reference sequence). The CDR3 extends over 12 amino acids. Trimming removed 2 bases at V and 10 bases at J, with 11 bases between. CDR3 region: CASSLGQGPYTF. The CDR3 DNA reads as TGTGCCAGCAGTTTAGGGCAGGGCCCCTACACCTTC.

CDR3: CASSTGFGELFF. CDR3 DNA sequence: TGTGCCAGTAGTACAGGGTTCGGGGAGCTGTTTTTT. The V and J genes are TRBV19 and TRBJ2-2; D may be TRBD1 (5 bases). Germline loops: CDR1 LNHDA, CDR2 SQIVND (reference sequence). The CDR3 runs to 12 residues. The ends were cut back, 4 bases at V and 7 bases at J, with 7 bases in the middle.

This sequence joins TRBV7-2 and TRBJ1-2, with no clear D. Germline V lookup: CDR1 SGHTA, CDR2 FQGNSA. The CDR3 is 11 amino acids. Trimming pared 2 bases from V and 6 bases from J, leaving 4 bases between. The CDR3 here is CASSLTHGYTF. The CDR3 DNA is TGTGCCAGCAGCTTAACACATGGCTACACCTTC. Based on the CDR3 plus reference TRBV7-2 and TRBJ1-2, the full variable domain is GAGVSQSPSNKVTEKGKDVELRCDPISGHTALYWYRQSLGQGLEFLIYFQGNSAPDKSGLPSDRFSAERTGGSVSTLTIQRTQQEDSAVYLCASSLTHGYTFGSGTRLTVV.

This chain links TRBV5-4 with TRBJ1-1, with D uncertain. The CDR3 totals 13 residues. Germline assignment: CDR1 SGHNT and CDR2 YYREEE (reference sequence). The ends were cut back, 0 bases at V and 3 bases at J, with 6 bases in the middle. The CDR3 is CASSLAEDTEAFF. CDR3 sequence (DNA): TGTGCCAGCAGCTTGGCCGAGGACACTGAAGCTTTCTTT.

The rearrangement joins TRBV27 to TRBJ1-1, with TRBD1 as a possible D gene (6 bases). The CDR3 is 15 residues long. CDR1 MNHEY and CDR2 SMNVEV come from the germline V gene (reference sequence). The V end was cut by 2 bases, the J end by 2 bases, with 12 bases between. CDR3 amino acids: CASSLGQRGNTEAFF. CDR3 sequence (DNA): TGTGCCAGCAGTTTAGGACAGAGGGGAAACACTGAAGCTTTCTTT.

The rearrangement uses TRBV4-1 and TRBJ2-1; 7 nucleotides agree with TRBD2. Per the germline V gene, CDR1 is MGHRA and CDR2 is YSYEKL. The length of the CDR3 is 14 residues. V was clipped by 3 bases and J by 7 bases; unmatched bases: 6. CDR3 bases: TGCGCCAGCAGCCACCCAGCGGGGCTGAATGAGCAGTTCTTC. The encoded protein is CASSHPAGLNEQFF.

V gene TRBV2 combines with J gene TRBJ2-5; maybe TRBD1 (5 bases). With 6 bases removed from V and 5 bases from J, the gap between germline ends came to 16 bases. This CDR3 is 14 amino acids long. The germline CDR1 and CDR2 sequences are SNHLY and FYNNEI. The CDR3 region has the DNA TGTGCCAGCAGCCCGGGTGGGGCCGCGGAGACCCAGTACTTC. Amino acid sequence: CASSPGGAAETQYF.